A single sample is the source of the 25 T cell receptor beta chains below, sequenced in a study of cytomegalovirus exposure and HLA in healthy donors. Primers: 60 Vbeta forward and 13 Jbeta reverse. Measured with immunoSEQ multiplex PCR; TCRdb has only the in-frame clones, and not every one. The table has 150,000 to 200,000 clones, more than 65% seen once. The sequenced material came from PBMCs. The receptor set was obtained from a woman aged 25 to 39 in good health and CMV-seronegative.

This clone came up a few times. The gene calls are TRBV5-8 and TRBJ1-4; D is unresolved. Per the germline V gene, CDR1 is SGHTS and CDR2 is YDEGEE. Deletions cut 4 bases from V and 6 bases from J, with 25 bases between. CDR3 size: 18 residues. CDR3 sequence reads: CASSLTDALREADEKLFF. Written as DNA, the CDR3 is TGTGCCAGCAGCCTAACCGATGCCTTAAGGGAGGCGGATGAAAAACTGTTTTTT.

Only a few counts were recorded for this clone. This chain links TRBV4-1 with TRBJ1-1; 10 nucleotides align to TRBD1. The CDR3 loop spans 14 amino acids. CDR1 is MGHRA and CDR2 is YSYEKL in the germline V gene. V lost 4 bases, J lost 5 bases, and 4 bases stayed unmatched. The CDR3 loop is CASSPGDRGTEAFF. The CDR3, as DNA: TGCGCCAGCAGCCCGGGGGACAGGGGAACTGAAGCTTTCTTT.

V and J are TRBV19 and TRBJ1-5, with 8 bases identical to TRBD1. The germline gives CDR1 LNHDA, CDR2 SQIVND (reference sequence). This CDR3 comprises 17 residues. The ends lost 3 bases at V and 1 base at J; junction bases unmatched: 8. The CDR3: CASSMRNGQGSNQPQHF. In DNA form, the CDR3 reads TGTGCCAGTAGTATGAGGAACGGACAGGGCAGCAATCAGCCCCAGCATTTT.

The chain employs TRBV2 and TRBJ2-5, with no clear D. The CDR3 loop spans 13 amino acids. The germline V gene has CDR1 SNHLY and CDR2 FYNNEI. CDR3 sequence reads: CASKYTNQETQYF. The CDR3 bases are TGTGCTTCCAAGTACACGAACCAAGAGACCCAGTACTTC.

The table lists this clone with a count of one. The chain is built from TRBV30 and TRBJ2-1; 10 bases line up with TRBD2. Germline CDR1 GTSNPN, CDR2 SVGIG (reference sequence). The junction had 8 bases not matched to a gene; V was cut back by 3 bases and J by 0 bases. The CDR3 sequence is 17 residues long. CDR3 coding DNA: TGTGCCTGGAGGACACTAGCGGGAAGGAGCTCCTACAATGAGCAGTTCTTC. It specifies CAWRTLAGRSSYNEQFF.

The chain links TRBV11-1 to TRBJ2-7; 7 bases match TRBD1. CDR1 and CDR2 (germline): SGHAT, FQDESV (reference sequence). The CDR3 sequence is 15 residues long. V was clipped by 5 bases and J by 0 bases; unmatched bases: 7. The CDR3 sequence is CASSRGQLSSYEQYF. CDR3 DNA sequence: TGTGCCAGCAGCCGGGGACAGTTAAGCTCCTACGAGCAGTACTTC.

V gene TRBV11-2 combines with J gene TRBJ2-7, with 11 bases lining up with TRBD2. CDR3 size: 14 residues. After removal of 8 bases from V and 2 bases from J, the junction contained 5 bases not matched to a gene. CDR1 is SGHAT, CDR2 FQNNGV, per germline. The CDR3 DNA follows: TGTGCCAGCTCCGGGACTAGCGGCACCTACGAGCAGTACTTC. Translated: CASSGTSGTYEQYF.

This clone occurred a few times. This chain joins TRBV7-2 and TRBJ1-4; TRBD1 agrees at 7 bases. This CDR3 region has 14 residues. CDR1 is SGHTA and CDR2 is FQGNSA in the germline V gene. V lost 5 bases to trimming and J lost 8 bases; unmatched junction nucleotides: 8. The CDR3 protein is CASSPRQGREKLFF. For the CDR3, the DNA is TGTGCCAGCAGCCCCCGACAGGGTCGAGAAAAACTGTTTTTT.

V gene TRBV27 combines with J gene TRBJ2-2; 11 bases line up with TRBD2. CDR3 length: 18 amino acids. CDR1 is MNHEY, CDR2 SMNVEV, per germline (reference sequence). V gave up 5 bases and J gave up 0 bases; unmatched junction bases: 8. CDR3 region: CASSRRTSGRANTGELFF. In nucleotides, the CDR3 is TGTGCCAGCAGTCGTCGGACTAGCGGGCGAGCGAACACCGGGGAGCTGTTTTTT.

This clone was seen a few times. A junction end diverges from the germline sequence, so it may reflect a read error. The CDR3: CASSIGGDRGQPQHF. The CDR3 DNA is TGTGCCAGTAGCATAGGGGGGGACAGGGGTCAGCCCCAGCATTTT. The chain is built from TRBV19 and TRBJ1-5, with 10 bases lining up with TRBD1. The CDR3 spans 15 residues. Germline V gene sequence: CDR1 LNHDA, CDR2 SQIVND (reference sequence). The whole variable domain, filled in from reference TRBV19 and TRBJ1-5, reads DGGITQSPKYLFRKEGQNVTLSCEQNLNHDAMYWYRQDPGQGLRLIYYSQIVNDFQKGDIAEGYSVSREKKESFPLTVTSAQKNPTAFYLCASSIGGDRGQPQHFGDGTRLSIL.

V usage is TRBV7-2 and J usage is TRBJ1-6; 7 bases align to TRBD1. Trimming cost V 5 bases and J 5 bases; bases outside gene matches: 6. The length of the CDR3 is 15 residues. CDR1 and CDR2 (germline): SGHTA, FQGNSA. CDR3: CASSQTGADNSPLHF. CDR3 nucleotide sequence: TGTGCCAGCAGCCAAACAGGGGCGGATAATTCACCCCTCCACTTT.

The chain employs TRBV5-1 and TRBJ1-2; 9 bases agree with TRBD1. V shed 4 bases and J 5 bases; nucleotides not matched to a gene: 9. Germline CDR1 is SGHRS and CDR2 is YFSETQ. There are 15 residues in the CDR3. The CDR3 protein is CASSEVTTGGYGYTF. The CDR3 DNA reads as TGCGCCAGCAGCGAGGTGACGACAGGGGGGTATGGCTACACCTTC.

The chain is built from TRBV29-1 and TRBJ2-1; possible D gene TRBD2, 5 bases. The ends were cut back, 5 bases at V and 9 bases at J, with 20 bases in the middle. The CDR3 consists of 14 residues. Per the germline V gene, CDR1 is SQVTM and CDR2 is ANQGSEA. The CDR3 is CSVYGPLRSGEQFF. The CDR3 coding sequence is TGCAGCGTTTATGGACCCCTTCGAAGCGGTGAGCAGTTCTTC.

CDR3 coding DNA: TGCGCCAGCAGTTTTCTAGCGGGGGGGCCTCAGGAGCAGTTCTTC. Translation gives CASSFLAGGPQEQFF. The chain joins TRBV10-1 to TRBJ2-1; 12 positions match TRBD2. Germline assignment: CDR1 WNHNN and CDR2 SYGVQD (reference sequence). J gave up 10 bases and V 5 bases, and 9 bases lay outside the gene matches. This CDR3 is 15 amino acids long.

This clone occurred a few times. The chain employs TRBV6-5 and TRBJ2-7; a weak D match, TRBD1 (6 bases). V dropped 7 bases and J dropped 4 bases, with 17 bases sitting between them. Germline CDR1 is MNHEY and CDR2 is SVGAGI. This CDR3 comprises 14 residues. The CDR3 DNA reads TGTGCCAGCAATCCACAGGGTAGTAGGTACGAGCAGTACTTC. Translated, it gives CASNPQGSRYEQYF.

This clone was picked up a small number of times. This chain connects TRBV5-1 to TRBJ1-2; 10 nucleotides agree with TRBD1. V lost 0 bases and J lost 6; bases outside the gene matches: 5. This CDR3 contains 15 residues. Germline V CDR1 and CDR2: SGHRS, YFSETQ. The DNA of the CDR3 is TGCGCCAGCAGCTTGGGCGGACAGGGGGGCGATGGCTACACCTTC. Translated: CASSLGGQGGDGYTF.

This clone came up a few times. DNA of the CDR3: TGTGCCAGCAGCGCGGCTCTAGCGGGTGAGGATACGCAGTATTTT. It is translated as CASSAALAGEDTQYF. The chain has TRBV5-6 and TRBJ2-3; 8 bases fit TRBD2. The germline V gene encodes CDR1 SGHDT and CDR2 YYEEEE. V lost 4 bases to trimming and J lost 6 bases; unmatched junction nucleotides: 10. There are 15 residues in the CDR3.

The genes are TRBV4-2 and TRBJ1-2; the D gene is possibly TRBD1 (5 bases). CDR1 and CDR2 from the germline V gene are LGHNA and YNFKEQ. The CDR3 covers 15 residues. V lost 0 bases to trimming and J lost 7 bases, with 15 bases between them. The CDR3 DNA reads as TGTGCCAGCAGCCAAGAACAGGTGCCCTCGGGTGGCTACACCTTC. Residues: CASSQEQVPSGGYTF.

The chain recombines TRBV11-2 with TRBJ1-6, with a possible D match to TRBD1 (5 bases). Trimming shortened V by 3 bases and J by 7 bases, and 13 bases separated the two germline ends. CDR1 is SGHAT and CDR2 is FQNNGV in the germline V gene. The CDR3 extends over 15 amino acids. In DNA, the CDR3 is TGTGCCAGCAGCTTGGAGGGACGGGGAAATTCACCCCTCCACTTT. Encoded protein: CASSLEGRGNSPLHF. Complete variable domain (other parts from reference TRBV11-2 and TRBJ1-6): EAGVAQSPRYKIIEKRQSVAFWCNPISGHATLYWYQQILGQGPKLLIQFQNNGVVDDSQLPKDRFSAERLKGVDSTLKIQPAKLEDSAVYLCASSLEGRGNSPLHFGNGTRLTVT.

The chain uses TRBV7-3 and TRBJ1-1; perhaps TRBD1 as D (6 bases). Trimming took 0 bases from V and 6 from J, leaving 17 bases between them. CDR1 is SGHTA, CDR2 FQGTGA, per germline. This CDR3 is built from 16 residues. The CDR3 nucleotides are TGTGCCAGCAGCTTAACATCTCAGGGGCGCGGAGCTGAAGCTTTCTTT. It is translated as CASSLTSQGRGAEAFF.

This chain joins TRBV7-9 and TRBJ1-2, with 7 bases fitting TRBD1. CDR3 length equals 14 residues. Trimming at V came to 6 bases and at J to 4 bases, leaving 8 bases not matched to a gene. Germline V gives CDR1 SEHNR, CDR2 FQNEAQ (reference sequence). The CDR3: CASREMTGLYGYTF. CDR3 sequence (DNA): TGTGCCAGCAGGGAGATGACAGGGCTCTATGGCTACACCTTC.

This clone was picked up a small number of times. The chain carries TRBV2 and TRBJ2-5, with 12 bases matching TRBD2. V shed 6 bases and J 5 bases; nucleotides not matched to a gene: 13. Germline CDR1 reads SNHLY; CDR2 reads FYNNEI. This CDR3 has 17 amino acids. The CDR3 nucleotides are TGTGCCAGCAGCCTTCCGGGACTAGCGGGTGTCGGGGAGACCCAGTACTTC. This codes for CASSLPGLAGVGETQYF.

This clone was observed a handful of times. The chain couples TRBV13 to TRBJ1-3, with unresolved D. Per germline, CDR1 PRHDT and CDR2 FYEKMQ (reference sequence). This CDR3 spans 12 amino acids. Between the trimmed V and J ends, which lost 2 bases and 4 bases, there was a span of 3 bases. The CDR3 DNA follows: TGTGCCAGCAGCTTAAGCGGAAACACCATATATTTT. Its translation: CASSLSGNTIYF.

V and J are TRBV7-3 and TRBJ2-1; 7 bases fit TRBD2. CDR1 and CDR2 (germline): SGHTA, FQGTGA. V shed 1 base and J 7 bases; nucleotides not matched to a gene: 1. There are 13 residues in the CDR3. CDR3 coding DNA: TGTGCCAGCAGCTTAAACGGGAGGAATGAGCAGTTCTTC. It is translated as CASSLNGRNEQFF.

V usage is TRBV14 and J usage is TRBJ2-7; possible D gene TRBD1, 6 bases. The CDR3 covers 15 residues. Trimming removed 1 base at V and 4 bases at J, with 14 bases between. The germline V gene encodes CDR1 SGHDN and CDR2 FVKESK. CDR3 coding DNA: TGTGCCAGCAGCCAAGGGGTGGGGGCAGGATACGAGCAGTACTTC. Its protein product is CASSQGVGAGYEQYF.